What follows is one T cell receptor (beta chain) and its context. The CDR3 covers 16 residues. V was trimmed by 3 bases and J by 0 bases, leaving 9 bases between them. The germline V gene has CDR1 MNHNS and CDR2 SASEGT. The source of the sample is a study of cytomegalovirus exposure and HLA in healthy donors. Generated by immunoSEQ multiplex PCR, the TCRdb table keeps only in-frame clones and is missing some. In the table there are about 49,000 clones, over 85% of which are singletons. The V gene is TRBV6-1, the J gene TRBJ2-6; D is perhaps TRBD1 (6 bases). This receptor was identified in a woman aged 18-35 years in good health and CMV-seropositive. The specimen was PBMCs. This CDR3 is CASSEDSSSGANVLTF. The CDR3 coding sequence is TGTGCCAGCAGTGAGGACAGCAGCTCTGGGGCCAACGTCCTGACTTTC.